This T cell receptor (beta chain) was found in a study of shared clonotypes between healthy human individuals. TCRdb keeps only in-frame clones here, not all; method: immunoSEQ multiplex PCR. The data show fewer than 600,000 clones, roughly four fifths seen once. This receptor was obtained from a woman aged 40 to 50 in good health. Some clones in this sample may be carry-over from other donors' samples. Sequencing used PBMCs.

CDR3 region: CASSLDGREQYF. CDR3 DNA sequence: TGCGCCAGCAGCTTGGACGGGAGGGAGCAGTACTTC. This rearrangement joins TRBV5-1 to TRBJ2-7, with 7 bases lining up with TRBD2. J gave up 7 bases and V 0 bases, and 1 base lay outside the gene matches. Germline CDR1 reads SGHRS; CDR2 reads YFSETQ. This CDR3 is 12 amino acids long.